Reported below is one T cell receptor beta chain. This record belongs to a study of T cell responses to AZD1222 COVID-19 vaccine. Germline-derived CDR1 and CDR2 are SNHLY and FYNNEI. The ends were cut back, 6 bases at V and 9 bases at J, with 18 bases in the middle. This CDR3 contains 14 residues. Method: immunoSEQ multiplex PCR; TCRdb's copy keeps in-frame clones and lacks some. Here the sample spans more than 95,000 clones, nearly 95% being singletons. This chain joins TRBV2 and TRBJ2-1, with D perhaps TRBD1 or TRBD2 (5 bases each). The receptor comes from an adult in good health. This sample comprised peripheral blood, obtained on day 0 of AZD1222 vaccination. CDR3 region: CASRRTGDHAEQFF. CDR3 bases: TGTGCCAGCAGGAGGACTGGGGACCATGCTGAGCAGTTCTTC.